Presented here are 17 T cell receptor beta chains from one specimen sequenced in a study of blood T cell repertoires in COVID-19. Generated by immunoSEQ multiplex PCR, the TCRdb table keeps only in-frame clones and is missing some. The repertoire has around 260,000 clones, around nine tenths of them found once; the top ten carry 0.94%. Sample: peripheral blood. The receptors derive from a woman aged 40 to 49 who had recovered from COVID-19.

The CDR3 sequence: CASSPKTGANTGGYTF. The CDR3 nucleotides read TGTGCCAGCAGCCCAAAGACAGGGGCTAACACCGGGGGCTACACCTTC. This rearrangement joins TRBV16 to TRBJ1-2, with 8 bases lining up with TRBD1. J lost 8 bases, V lost 4 bases, and 15 bases had no gene match. The CDR3 is 16 amino acids. Germline-derived CDR1 and CDR2 are KGHSY and FQNENV.

This rearrangement joins TRBV3-1 (or the pseudogene TRBV3-2) to TRBJ1-3; D call uncertain. Germline CDR1 reads LGHDT; CDR2 reads YNNKEL (reference sequence). The V and J ends lost 3 bases and 3 bases respectively, with 3 bases between them. The length of the CDR3 is 12 residues. The CDR3 is CASSQRGNTIYF. CDR3 DNA sequence: TGTGCCAGCAGCCAGCGTGGAAACACCATATATTTT.

V usage is TRBV19 and J usage is TRBJ2-3; TRBD2 is a possible D gene (6 bases). The CDR3 sequence is 14 residues long. Trimming removed 6 bases from V and 6 bases from J, with 16 bases in between. The V gene's germline CDR1 is LNHDA and CDR2 SQIVND (reference sequence). CDR3 coding DNA: TGTGCCAGTAGCTTTTGGGGGACTGCGGATACGCAGTATTTT. This codes for CASSFWGTADTQYF.

The chain combines TRBV27 with TRBJ2-1; 7 bases are a match to TRBD1. Germline V CDR1 and CDR2: MNHEY, SMNVEV (reference sequence). V lost 1 base and J lost 0; bases outside the gene matches: 6. The CDR3 contains 17 residues. The CDR3 nucleotides are TGTGCCAGCAGTTTATTAAGACAGGGCGGCTCCTACAATGAGCAGTTCTTC. Translating it yields CASSLLRQGGSYNEQFF.

Only a few counts were recorded for this clone. The chain links TRBV7-2 to TRBJ2-6; 8 bases match TRBD1. This CDR3 has 17 amino acids. Trimming removed 5 bases from V and 5 bases from J; junction bases left unmatched: 11. CDR1 is SGHTA, CDR2 FQGNSA, per germline. As DNA, the CDR3 is TGTGCCAGCAGCGCCCGGACAGGGAGTACTAGGGCCAACGTCCTGACTTTC. The encoded protein is CASSARTGSTRANVLTF.

The chain recombines TRBV9 with TRBJ1-3; TRBD1 matches 7 bases. The germline gives CDR1 SGDLS, CDR2 YYNGEE. The CDR3 has 15 residues. Trimming at V came to 0 bases and at J to 4 bases, leaving 4 bases not matched to a gene. The CDR3 loop is CASSVGRTGGNTIYF. The CDR3 nucleotides are TGTGCCAGCAGCGTAGGGAGGACAGGAGGAAACACCATATATTTT. The variable domain in full, completed from reference TRBV9 and TRBJ1-3, reads DSGVTQTPKHLITATGQRVTLRCSPRSGDLSVYWYQQSLDQGLQFLIQYYNGEERAKGNILERFSAQQFPDLHSELNLSSLELGDSALYFCASSVGRTGGNTIYFGEGSWLTVV.

This clone was detected only once. CDR3 sequence: CASSTGSSGYTF. In nucleotides, the CDR3 is TGTGCCAGCTCGACAGGGAGTAGTGGCTACACCTTC. The V call is TRBV5-5, the J call TRBJ1-2, with 7 positions matching TRBD1. The CDR3 runs 12 residues. Trimming took 7 bases from V and 7 from J; bases not matched to a gene: 7. Germline lookup yields CDR1 SGHKS and CDR2 YYEKEE (reference sequence).

V and J are TRBV25-1 and TRBJ1-2; D perhaps matches TRBD1 (6 bases). Germline lookup yields CDR1 MGHDK and CDR2 SYGVNS. The CDR3 spans 15 residues. With 4 bases removed from V and 3 bases from J, the gap between germline ends came to 15 bases. The CDR3 spells CASSALPGQHYGYTF. CDR3 nucleotide sequence: TGTGCCAGCAGTGCCCTACCCGGACAGCACTATGGCTACACCTTC.

V and J are TRBV2 and TRBJ2-2; D may be TRBD1 (5 bases). The CDR3 runs to 12 residues. The germline gives CDR1 SNHLY, CDR2 FYNNEI. The V end lost 7 bases, the J end lost 5 bases, and 8 bases lay between the germline ends. The CDR3 spells CASIKGTGELFF. Here the CDR3 DNA reads TGTGCCAGCATAAAGGGGACCGGGGAGCTGTTTTTT. The full variable domain, its missing parts supplied by reference TRBV2 and TRBJ2-2, is EPEVTQTPSHQVTQMGQEVILRCVPISNHLYFYWYRQILGQKVEFLVSFYNNEISEKSEIFDDQFSVERPDGSNFTLKIRSTKLEDSAMYFCASIKGTGELFFGEGSRLTVL.

Details on this clone: The same CDR3 is also encoded by other DNA sequences in this sample. V gene TRBV18 combines with J gene TRBJ1-5; no reliable D call. V was cut by 2 bases and J by 5 bases, with 7 bases left in between. Germline CDR1 KGHSH, CDR2 LQKENI. The CDR3 totals 13 residues. The DNA for the CDR3 is TGTGCCAGCTCACCAGGGAGCGATCAGCCCCAGCATTTT. Translating gives CASSPGSDQPQHF.

V usage is TRBV18 and J usage is TRBJ1-4; 8 bases line up with TRBD1. CDR3 length: 14 amino acids. Trimming cost V 3 bases and J 4 bases; bases outside gene matches: 1. Germline V gene lookup returns CDR1 KGHSH and CDR2 LQKENI. The CDR3 loop is CASSPTGGNEKLFF. The CDR3 DNA sequence: TGTGCCAGCTCACCCACAGGGGGTAATGAAAAACTGTTTTTT. Based on the CDR3 plus reference TRBV18 and TRBJ1-4, the full variable domain is NAGVMQNPRHLVRRRGQEARLRCSPMKGHSHVYWYRQLPEEGLKFMVYLQKENIIDESGMPKERFSAEFPKEGPSILRIQQVVRGDSAAYFCASSPTGGNEKLFFGSGTQLSVL.

In its sample, this clone was seen once. The gene calls are TRBV7-3 and TRBJ2-1; 7 nucleotides match TRBD2. This CDR3 contains 15 residues. The germline gives CDR1 SGHTA, CDR2 FQGTGA. The J segment lost 4 bases and the V segment lost 5 bases, leaving 8 bases of the junction unmatched. The CDR3 nucleotides are TGTGCCAGCAGCCTAAGGCCGGGACTATACAATGAGCAGTTCTTC. Its protein is CASSLRPGLYNEQFF.

CDR3 region: CASSSLPVAVTDTQYF. Here the CDR3 DNA reads TGTGCCAGCAGTTCCCTCCCGGTAGCGGTCACAGATACGCAGTATTTT. The rearrangement joins TRBV27 to TRBJ2-3; the D gene is possibly TRBD2 (6 bases). The germline V gene encodes CDR1 MNHEY and CDR2 SMNVEV (reference sequence). The CDR3 covers 16 residues. V shed 4 bases and J shed 2 bases, with 16 bases lying between them.

J is TRBJ2-2 and V is TRBV7-9; possibly TRBD1 for D (5 bases). Germline V gene sequence: CDR1 SEHNR, CDR2 FQNEAQ (reference sequence). The CDR3 consists of 13 residues. Trimming cost V 7 bases and J 9 bases, with 15 bases left between them. CDR3 loop: CASTQGVGRELFF. The CDR3 DNA sequence: TGTGCCAGCACCCAGGGTGTAGGGAGGGAGCTGTTTTTT.

This chain joins TRBV2 and TRBJ2-2, with D maybe TRBD1 (5 bases). Germline V lookup: CDR1 SNHLY, CDR2 FYNNEI. Trimming shortened V by 2 bases and J by 1 base, and 11 bases separated the two germline ends. CDR3 length: 16 amino acids. The CDR3 coding sequence is TGTGCCAGCAGTGAACAAGACAGCCGGAACACCGGGGAGCTGTTTTTT. This translates into CASSEQDSRNTGELFF.

The rearrangement joins TRBV5-4 to TRBJ2-7; 13 bases fit TRBD2. From germline, CDR1 is SGHNT and CDR2 YYREEE (reference sequence). Germline trimming cut 8 bases from V and 0 bases from J; bases unmatched to any gene: 5. The CDR3 has 15 residues. The CDR3 is CARLAGGPGSYEQYF. For the CDR3, the DNA is TGTGCCAGACTAGCGGGAGGGCCCGGCTCCTACGAGCAGTACTTC. The whole variable domain, filled in from reference TRBV5-4 and TRBJ2-7, reads ETGVTQSPTHLIKTRGQQVTLRCSSQSGHNTVSWYQQALGQGPQFIFQYYREEENGRGNFPPRFSGLQFPNYSSELNVNALELDDSALYLCARLAGGPGSYEQYFGPGTRLTVT.

The genes are TRBV30 and TRBJ2-1; 7 bases map to TRBD2. With V trimmed by 4 bases and J by 15 bases, 18 bases remained unmatched. This CDR3 comprises 14 residues. CDR1 is GTSNPN and CDR2 is SVGIG in the germline V gene (reference sequence). CDR3 loop: CAWIPSGRTMSSFF. The CDR3, as DNA: TGTGCCTGGATACCTAGCGGAAGAACAATGAGTTCGTTCTTC.